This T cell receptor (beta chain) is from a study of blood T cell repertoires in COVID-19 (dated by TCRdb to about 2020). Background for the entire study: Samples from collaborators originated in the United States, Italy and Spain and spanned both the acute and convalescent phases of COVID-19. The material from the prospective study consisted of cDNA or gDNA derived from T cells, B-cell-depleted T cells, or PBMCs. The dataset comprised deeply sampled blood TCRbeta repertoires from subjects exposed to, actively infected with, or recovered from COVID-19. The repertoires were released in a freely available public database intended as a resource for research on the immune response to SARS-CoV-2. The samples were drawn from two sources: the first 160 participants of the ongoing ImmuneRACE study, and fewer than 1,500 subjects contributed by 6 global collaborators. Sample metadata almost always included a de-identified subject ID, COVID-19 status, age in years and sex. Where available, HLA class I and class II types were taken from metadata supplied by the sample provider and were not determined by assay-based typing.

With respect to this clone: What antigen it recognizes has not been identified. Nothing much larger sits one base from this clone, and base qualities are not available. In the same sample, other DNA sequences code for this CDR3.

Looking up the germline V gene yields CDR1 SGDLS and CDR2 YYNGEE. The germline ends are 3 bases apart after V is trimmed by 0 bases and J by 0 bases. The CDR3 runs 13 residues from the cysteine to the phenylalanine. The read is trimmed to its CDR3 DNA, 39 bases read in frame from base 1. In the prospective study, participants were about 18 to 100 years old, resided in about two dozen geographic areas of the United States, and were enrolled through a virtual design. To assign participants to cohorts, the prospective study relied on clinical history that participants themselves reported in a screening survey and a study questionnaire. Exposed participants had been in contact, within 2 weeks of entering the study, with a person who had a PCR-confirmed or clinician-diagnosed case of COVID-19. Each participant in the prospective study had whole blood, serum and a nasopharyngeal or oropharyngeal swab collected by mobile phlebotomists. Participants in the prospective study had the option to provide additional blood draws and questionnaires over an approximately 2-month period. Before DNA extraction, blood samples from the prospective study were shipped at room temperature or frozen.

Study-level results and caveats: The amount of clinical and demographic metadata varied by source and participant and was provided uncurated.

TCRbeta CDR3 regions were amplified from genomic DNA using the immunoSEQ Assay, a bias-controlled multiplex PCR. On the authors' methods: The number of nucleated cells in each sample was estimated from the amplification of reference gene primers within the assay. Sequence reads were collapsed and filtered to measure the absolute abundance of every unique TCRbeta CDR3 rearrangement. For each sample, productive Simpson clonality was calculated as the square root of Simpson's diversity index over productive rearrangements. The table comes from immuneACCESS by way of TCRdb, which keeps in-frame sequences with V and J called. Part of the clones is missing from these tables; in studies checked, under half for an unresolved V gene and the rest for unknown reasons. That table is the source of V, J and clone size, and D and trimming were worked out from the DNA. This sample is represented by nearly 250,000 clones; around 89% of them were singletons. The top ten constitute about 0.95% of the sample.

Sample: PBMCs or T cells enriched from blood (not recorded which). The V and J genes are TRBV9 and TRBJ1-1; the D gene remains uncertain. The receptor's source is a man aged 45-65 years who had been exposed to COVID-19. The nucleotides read TGTGCCAGCAGCGTAGCTGTGAACACTGAAGCTTTCTTT. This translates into CASSVAVNTEAFF.